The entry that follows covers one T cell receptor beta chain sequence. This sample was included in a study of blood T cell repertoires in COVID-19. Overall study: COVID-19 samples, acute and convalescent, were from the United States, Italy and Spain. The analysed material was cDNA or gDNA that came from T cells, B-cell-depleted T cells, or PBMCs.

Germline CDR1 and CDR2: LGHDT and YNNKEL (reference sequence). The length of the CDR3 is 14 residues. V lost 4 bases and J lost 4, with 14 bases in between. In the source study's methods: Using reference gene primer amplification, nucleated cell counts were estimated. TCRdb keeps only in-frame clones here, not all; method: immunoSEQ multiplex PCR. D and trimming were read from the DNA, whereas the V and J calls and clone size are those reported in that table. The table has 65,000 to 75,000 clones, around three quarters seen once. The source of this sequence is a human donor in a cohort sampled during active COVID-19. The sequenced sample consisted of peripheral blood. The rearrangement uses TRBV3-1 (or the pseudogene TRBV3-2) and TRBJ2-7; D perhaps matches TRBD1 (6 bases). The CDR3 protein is CASSLSGQGYEQYF. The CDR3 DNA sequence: TGTGCCAGCAGCCTCTCAGGGCAGGGGTACGAGCAGTACTTC.